Many counts were recorded for the clone carrying this T cell receptor beta chain. Its specificity is unknown. Libraries of TCR beta came from iRepertoire HTBI primers plus Arm-PCR of CDR3 regions. One entry per CDR3 protein, called by TCRdb with MiXCR from the multiplex PCR reads. The sample has around 250,000 distinct CDR3 sequences, roughly 18% seen once. Stated time point: newly diagnosed GD, antithyroid drugs for less than 3 months. Extracted PBMC RNA gave rise to the TCR library. Germline-derived CDR1 and CDR2 are DFQATT and SNEGSKA (reference sequence). CDR3 size: 13 residues. These data are taken from a study of regulatory T cells in long-lasting Graves disease. Study results and limitations: The analysis examined peripheral blood only and excluded thyroid tissue. Persistent Graves' patients showed reduced TCR diversity versus newly diagnosed patients.

V usage is TRBV20-1 and J usage is TRBJ1-2, with TRBD1 identical over 8 bases. Here the sequenced sample was peripheral blood mononuclear cells (PBMCs), taken at new diagnosis, from a patient treated with antithyroid drugs. The TCR comes from a female donor with Graves disease. CDR3 in DNA: TGCACTGCCGGGACAGGATACTCTTATGGCTACACCTTC. Encoded protein: CTAGTGYSYGYTF.